The clone carrying this TCR beta chain was detected once. The source of the sample is a study of cytomegalovirus exposure and HLA in healthy donors. Both 60 Vbeta primers and 13 Jbeta primers went into the PCR. TCRdb keeps only in-frame clones here, not all; method: immunoSEQ multiplex PCR. The data hold about 86,000 clones, with roughly 80% observed a single time. The receptor was isolated from a woman aged 40 to 50 in good health and CMV-seropositive. The sample consisted of PBMCs.

The CDR3 sequence: CASSLLTAHNEKLFF. CDR3 in DNA: TGTGCCAGCAGTTTATTAACAGCTCATAATGAAAAACTGTTTTTT. The chain carries TRBV27 and TRBJ1-4, with D hard to call. Germline CDR1 MNHEY, CDR2 SMNVEV (reference sequence). Trimming took off 1 base at V and 4 bases at J, with 10 bases between the two ends. The CDR3 extends over 15 amino acids.